Listed below are T cell receptor beta chains from one sample, sequenced in a study of shared clonotypes between healthy human individuals. Clones were sequenced by immunoSEQ multiplex PCR, and TCRdb holds only the in-frame ones, with some missing. This table has about 2 million clones, roughly 94% appearing once. Sequenced: naive CD8+ T cells sorted from blood. Receptors originate from a man aged 18 to 35 in good health. CDR3s include the opening cysteine and the closing phenylalanine or tryptophan. The order of the fields is V gene, J gene, clone size, CDR3 protein. Some rows have no size entry. The others give once, few or many, or a class for an expanded clone.

>TRBV11-3|TRBJ2-3|.
CASSSGVTDTQYF
>TRBV19|TRBJ1-1|once
CASSIVGDLLAEAFF
>TRBV13|TRBJ1-1|once
CASSFGHQNDEAFF
>TRBV6-6|TRBJ2-3|.
CASRLGTGAITDTQYF
>TRBV7-9|TRBJ2-7|.
CASSPSEREDYEQYF
>TRBV29-1|TRBJ1-1|.
CSVEDLELGVWNTEAFF
>TRBV27|TRBJ1-4|.
CASSDRDIDEKLFF
>TRBV6-5|TRBJ1-1|.
CASGAGPQPEAFF
>TRBV4-1|TRBJ2-7|.
CASSQRTGSSYEQYF
>TRBV21-1|TRBJ2-1|.
CASSPPSQYNEQFF
>TRBV18|TRBJ2-1|.
CASSRDGYNEQFF
>TRBV11-2|TRBJ1-2|.
CASSLGGLGPYGYTF
>TRBV7-9|TRBJ2-7|.
CASSTARQGDYEQYF
>TRBV5-6|TRBJ2-5|.
CASSWTPGQGLFETQYF
>TRBV28|TRBJ2-1|.
CASSSGGPTYNEQFF
>TRBV6-1|TRBJ1-5|once
CASTQMTGEQPQHF
>TRBV5-8|TRBJ2-2|.
CASSWRGGRGPPNTGELFF
>TRBV4-3|TRBJ2-5|.
CASSQDTGAGETQYF
>TRBV6-1|TRBJ1-2|.
CASSDDIGGTNYGYTF
>TRBV7-9|TRBJ2-7|.
CASSFGGGANEQYF
>TRBV2|TRBJ2-1|.
CASSDWTSGSDEQFF
>TRBV19|TRBJ2-1|.
CASREGFNEQFF
>TRBV27|TRBJ1-2|.
CASSSFGDGYGYTF
>TRBV28|TRBJ1-2|.
CASSLGPDLIGYTF
>TRBV29-1|TRBJ1-2|.
CSVEGTAQGYTF